The next 32 T cell receptor beta chains were all read from a single sample in a study of long-term antiretroviral therapy in people with HIV. Assay version v3.0 of immunoSEQ was used, and it was run at survey level. TCRdb's table, derived via immunoSEQ multiplex PCR, lists solely in-frame clones and lacks some. This sample has about 24,000 clones, with around 83% found just once. Sequences were derived from unsorted PBMCs, sampled 0.7 years before starting antiretroviral therapy. All receptors derive from a man aged 25 to 40 with HIV.

The chain carries TRBV9 and TRBJ2-5; D not resolved. The germline V gene encodes CDR1 SGDLS and CDR2 YYNGEE. The CDR3 covers 14 residues. The germline V and J ends were trimmed by 0 bases and 1 base, with 7 bases remaining between them. The CDR3 DNA is TGTGCCAGCAGCGTAGGGGATAGCCAAGAGACCCAGTACTTC. This encodes CASSVGDSQETQYF.

The rearrangement uses TRBV6-5 and TRBJ1-2; no clear D gene. The CDR3 length is 14 residues. CDR1 is MNHEY and CDR2 is SVGAGI in the germline V gene. V was trimmed by 0 bases and J by 2 bases, leaving 7 bases between them. Here the CDR3 reads CASSYSTANYGYTF. Written as DNA, the CDR3 is TGTGCCAGCAGTTACTCGACCGCCAACTATGGCTACACCTTC.

V and J are TRBV5-6 and TRBJ2-7; D may be TRBD1 (5 bases). CDR1 SGHDT and CDR2 YYEEEE come from the germline V gene. Trimming cost V 4 bases and J 5 bases, with 10 bases left between them. The CDR3 contains 12 residues. The CDR3 loop reads CASSQGAHEQYF. CDR3 nucleotides: TGTGCCAGCAGCCAGGGTGCCCACGAGCAGTACTTC.

J is TRBJ1-5 and V is TRBV6-6; TRBD1 might be the D (6 bases). Trimming took 7 bases from V and 0 from J, leaving 13 bases between them. The length of the CDR3 is 15 residues. In germline, CDR1 is MNHNY, CDR2 SVGAGI (reference sequence). The CDR3 DNA is TGTGCCAGCACCCACAGGGAGAATAGCAATCAGCCCCAGCATTTT. Translation: CASTHRENSNQPQHF.

The CDR3 loop is CASSTDRSREKLFF. DNA for the CDR3: TGTGCCAGCAGTACCGACAGGTCCCGTGAAAAACTGTTTTTT. This chain connects TRBV6-5 to TRBJ1-4; a weak D match, TRBD1 (6 bases). The CDR3 totals 14 residues. The ends were cut back, 5 bases at V and 7 bases at J, with 14 bases in the middle. In germline, CDR1 is MNHEY, CDR2 SVGAGI.

The chain links TRBV18 to TRBJ2-4, with a weak D call TRBD2 (6 bases). V was shortened by 2 bases and J by 3 bases, with 11 bases between the two germline ends. Germline CDR1 reads KGHSH; CDR2 reads LQKENI. This CDR3 contains 15 residues. Here the CDR3 DNA reads TGTGCCAGCTCACCAGGGGAGGTGGACAAAAACATTCAGTACTTC. Its protein product is CASSPGEVDKNIQYF.

The sample holds one count of this clone. V is TRBV7-9 and J is TRBJ2-7; 9 positions match TRBD1. This CDR3 contains 16 residues. In germline, CDR1 is SEHNR, CDR2 FQNEAQ (reference sequence). V dropped 4 bases and J dropped 3; count of bases not matched to a gene: 10. The CDR3 bases are TGTGCCAGCAGCTCCACCCGACAGGGGGATCTCTACGAGCAGTACTTC. Encoded protein: CASSSTRQGDLYEQYF.

The chain employs TRBV6-1 and TRBJ1-5; D uncertain. The CDR3 is 15 amino acids. Trimming took off 0 bases at V and 3 bases at J, with 9 bases between the two ends. Germline V CDR1 and CDR2: MNHNS, SASEGT. The CDR3 coding sequence is TGTGCCAGCAGTGAAGCGGGCATACTCAATCAGCCCCAGCATTTT. Translation: CASSEAGILNQPQHF.

Only one count was recorded for this clone. The genes are TRBV30 and TRBJ2-2, with D tentatively TRBD2 (7 bases). The germline V gene has CDR1 GTSNPN and CDR2 SVGIG (reference sequence). V gave up 3 bases and J gave up 4 bases, with 18 bases separating them. The CDR3 runs to 16 residues. CDR3 protein: CAWSLGGGGGTGELFF. The CDR3 coding sequence is TGTGCCTGGAGCCTAGGAGGGGGGGGCGGCACCGGGGAGCTGTTTTTT.

The chain uses TRBV25-1 and TRBJ2-2; perhaps TRBD2 as D (6 bases). The V end lost 8 bases, the J end lost 7 bases, and 11 bases lay between the germline ends. Germline lookup yields CDR1 MGHDK and CDR2 SYGVNS. This CDR3 has 12 amino acids. The CDR3 sequence: CASYTGVGELFF. Here the CDR3 DNA reads TGTGCCAGCTACACGGGGGTCGGGGAGCTGTTTTTT.

The chain combines TRBV19 with TRBJ2-6; 7 positions agree with TRBD1. V lost 6 bases and J lost 1; bases outside the gene matches: 15. This CDR3 region has 19 residues. CDR1 is LNHDA and CDR2 is SQIVND in the germline V gene (reference sequence). CDR3: CASSLQTRQGLSGANVLTF. DNA for the CDR3: TGTGCCAGTAGCCTACAAACCCGACAGGGATTATCTGGGGCCAACGTCCTGACTTTC.

The rearrangement links TRBV7-2 to TRBJ2-2, with D hard to call. Trimming stripped 0 bases from V and 4 bases from J, with 6 bases between. Germline CDR1 SGHTA, CDR2 FQGNSA. The CDR3 sequence is 14 residues long. The CDR3: CASSLAPLTGELFF. The CDR3 coding sequence is TGTGCCAGCAGCTTAGCACCCCTCACCGGGGAGCTGTTTTTT.

V usage is TRBV5-1 and J usage is TRBJ2-1; no clear D. The CDR3 length is 15 residues. Germline lookup yields CDR1 SGHRS and CDR2 YFSETQ. V lost 0 bases, J lost 0 bases, and 7 bases lay in between. The DNA of the CDR3 is TGCGCCAGCAGCTTGGGACACAGCTCCTACAATGAGCAGTTCTTC. It encodes CASSLGHSSYNEQFF.

The chain couples TRBV9 to TRBJ1-1, with a tentative D call TRBD1 (6 bases). V was trimmed by 4 bases and J by 7 bases, leaving 14 bases between them. The CDR3 extends over 13 amino acids. Germline-derived CDR1 and CDR2 are SGDLS and YYNGEE. The CDR3 spells CASSTGLEGEAFF. CDR3 coding DNA: TGTGCCAGCAGCACAGGGTTAGAGGGTGAAGCTTTCTTT.

In this sample, this clone turned up once. This rearrangement joins TRBV5-1 to TRBJ1-1; D may be TRBD1 (5 bases). Germline V gives CDR1 SGHRS, CDR2 YFSETQ. The CDR3 extends over 14 amino acids. V lost 4 bases and J lost 4, with 14 bases in between. The CDR3 DNA reads as TGCGCCAGCAGCGGGGGGAATTTTGTCACTGAAGCTTTCTTT. Its translation is CASSGGNFVTEAFF.

The chain recombines TRBV27 with TRBJ2-7; 8 nucleotides align to TRBD2. CDR1 and CDR2 (germline): MNHEY, SMNVEV (reference sequence). CDR3 length: 15 amino acids. V gave up 6 bases and J gave up 3 bases; unmatched junction bases: 10. CDR3 sequence: CASRSRGGSYYEQYF. The CDR3 bases are TGTGCCAGCAGGTCCCGGGGGGGCTCTTACTACGAGCAGTACTTC.

This clone has only one observation. The rearrangement joins TRBV5-8 to TRBJ1-5; D not certain. The CDR3 is 12 amino acids. CDR1 SGHTS and CDR2 YDEGEE come from the germline V gene. Trimming removed 2 bases from V and 12 bases from J, with 12 bases in between. The CDR3 sequence is CASSFGSLGQHF. CDR3 DNA: TGTGCCAGCAGCTTTGGAAGTCTTGGCCAGCATTTT.

This clone was detected only a few times. Other DNA variants within this sample encode the same CDR3. The chain combines TRBV7-9 with TRBJ1-2; no definite D call. In germline, CDR1 is SEHNR, CDR2 FQNEAQ (reference sequence). This CDR3 spans 12 amino acids. Trimming took 5 bases from V and 2 from J, leaving 6 bases between them. CDR3 nucleotides: TGTGCCAGCAGCCCGACAAACTATGGCTACACCTTC. This sequence encodes CASSPTNYGYTF. The full variable domain, with the rest looked up from reference TRBV7-9 and TRBJ1-2, is DTGVSQNPRHKITKRGQNVTFRCDPISEHNRLYWYRQTLGQGPEFLTYFQNEAQLEKSRLLSDRFSAERPKGSFSTLEIQRTEQGDSAMYLCASSPTNYGYTFGSGTRLTVV.

CDR3 nucleotides: TGTGCCAGCAGCTTAGCGACGGCAGGGATGGGCTCACCCCTCCACTTT. This translates into CASSLATAGMGSPLHF. The chain combines TRBV7-9 with TRBJ1-6; tentatively, D is TRBD1 (5 bases). V was trimmed by 0 bases and J by 10 bases, leaving 16 bases between them. The germline V gene encodes CDR1 SEHNR and CDR2 FQNEAQ (reference sequence). There are 16 residues in the CDR3.

Here the CDR3 reads CATTGGGRNIQYF. The CDR3 nucleotides read TGTGCCACCACGGGTGGAGGGCGAAACATTCAGTACTTC. The chain carries TRBV28 and TRBJ2-4, with D perhaps TRBD2 (6 bases). V was cut by 10 bases and J by 6 bases, with 16 bases left in between. Germline values: CDR1 MDHEN, CDR2 SYDVKM. CDR3 length equals 13 residues.

The chain combines TRBV6-5 with TRBJ1-1; D is perhaps TRBD1 (5 bases). The CDR3 runs 15 residues. Germline-derived CDR1 and CDR2 are MNHEY and SVGAGI. Trimming shortened V by 7 bases and J by 0 bases, and 15 bases separated the two germline ends. CDR3 DNA: TGTGCCAGCACCACGGGGGAGGCCCTGAACACTGAAGCTTTCTTT. It is translated as CASTTGEALNTEAFF.

The V call is TRBV9, the J call TRBJ2-2; D not resolved. Looked up from germline, CDR1 is SGDLS and CDR2 is YYNGEE. This CDR3 region has 15 residues. The germline V and J ends were trimmed by 4 bases and 5 bases, with 15 bases remaining between them. The CDR3 region is CASSSPVGATGELFF. In nucleotides, the CDR3 is TGTGCCAGCAGCTCTCCCGTCGGAGCAACCGGGGAGCTGTTTTTT.

The V and J genes are TRBV18 and TRBJ2-1; 11 positions agree with TRBD1. Germline CDR1 KGHSH, CDR2 LQKENI. The CDR3 consists of 17 residues. The V gene end was trimmed by 4 bases and the J gene end by 4 bases; junction bases not matched to a gene: 9. The CDR3: CASSRTPGQGVYNEQFF. In DNA form, the CDR3 reads TGTGCCAGCTCACGCACCCCGGGACAGGGGGTTTACAATGAGCAGTTCTTC.

This clone was found once. The chain carries TRBV2 and TRBJ1-3, with unresolved D. V lost 4 bases and J 0 bases, leaving 10 bases between the germline ends. This CDR3 spans 15 amino acids. The germline V gene encodes CDR1 SNHLY and CDR2 FYNNEI. CDR3 loop: CASSVGPVSGNTIYF. The CDR3 bases are TGTGCCAGCAGTGTGGGTCCAGTCTCTGGAAACACCATATATTTT.

V is TRBV2 and J is TRBJ2-3; D may be TRBD2 (6 bases). This CDR3 comprises 15 residues. V was trimmed by 2 bases and J by 4 bases, leaving 13 bases between them. CDR1 and CDR2 from the germline V gene are SNHLY and FYNNEI. DNA of the CDR3: TGTGCCAGCAGTGAATCAGCGAGGGACTCAGATACGCAGTATTTT. This gives the protein CASSESARDSDTQYF.

In its sample, this clone was seen once. The chain employs TRBV5-1 and TRBJ2-2, with 7 bases matching TRBD1. Per germline, CDR1 SGHRS and CDR2 YFSETQ. V dropped 1 base and J dropped 7; count of bases not matched to a gene: 7. The CDR3 is made up of 15 amino acids. CDR3 coding DNA: TGCGCCAGCAGCTTGACAGGGGATGTTAACGGGGAGCTGTTTTTT. Translation gives CASSLTGDVNGELFF.

This clone has just one count. The genes are TRBV6-6 and TRBJ2-5, with 10 nucleotides matching TRBD2. The length of the CDR3 is 15 residues. Germline CDR1 MNHNY, CDR2 SVGAGI (reference sequence). After removal of 7 bases from V and 7 bases from J, the junction contained 12 bases not matched to a gene. This CDR3 is CASTRSGGAGGTQYF. CDR3 in DNA: TGTGCCAGCACGAGGAGCGGGGGGGCCGGTGGGACCCAGTACTTC.

The chain employs TRBV7-2 and TRBJ2-4; no clear D gene. Per the germline V gene, CDR1 is SGHTA and CDR2 is FQGNSA. The CDR3 contains 17 residues. The germline V and J ends were trimmed by 2 bases and 3 bases, with 17 bases remaining between them. Here the CDR3 reads CASSLIPSPARKNIQYF. The CDR3 DNA reads TGTGCCAGCAGCTTAATCCCCTCCCCCGCGCGCAAAAACATTCAGTACTTC.

The chain joins TRBV7-8 to TRBJ2-1, with no clear D. There are 13 residues in the CDR3. Trimming pared 0 bases from V and 13 bases from J, leaving 13 bases between. Looked up from germline, CDR1 is SGHVS and CDR2 is FQNEAQ. The CDR3 sequence: CASSLAQTSEQFF. Here the CDR3 DNA reads TGTGCCAGCAGCTTAGCGCAGACAAGCGAACAGTTCTTC. Based on the CDR3 plus reference TRBV7-8 and TRBJ2-1, the full variable domain is GAGVSQSPRYKVAKRGQDVALRCDPISGHVSLFWYQQALGQGPEFLTYFQNEAQLDKSGLPSDRFFAERPEGSVSTLKIQRTQQEDSAVYLCASSLAQTSEQFFGPGTRLTVL.

V usage is TRBV6-1 and J usage is TRBJ2-3, with 13 bases that match TRBD2. Germline loops: CDR1 MNHNS, CDR2 SASEGT. V dropped 4 bases and J dropped 6; count of bases not matched to a gene: 7. The length of the CDR3 is 16 residues. The CDR3 DNA sequence: TGTGCCAGCAGTGGACTAGCGGGGGGCCTCTCGGATACGCAGTATTTT. This gives the protein CASSGLAGGLSDTQYF.

The chain joins TRBV9 to TRBJ2-7; weak D call: TRBD2 (6 bases). Between the trimmed V and J ends, which lost 0 bases and 2 bases, there was a span of 12 bases. Germline values: CDR1 SGDLS, CDR2 YYNGEE. CDR3 size: 15 residues. The CDR3 loop is CASSVDGGITYEQYF. DNA of the CDR3: TGTGCCAGCAGCGTAGACGGGGGTATCACCTACGAGCAGTACTTC.

The chain is built from TRBV5-6 and TRBJ2-6; D ambiguous. This CDR3 contains 13 residues. CDR1 and CDR2 from the germline V gene are SGHDT and YYEEEE. V was shortened by 2 bases and J by 4 bases, with 4 bases between the two germline ends. CDR3 DNA: TGTGCCAGCAGCTTCTGGGGGGCCAACGTCCTGACTTTC. This codes for CASSFWGANVLTF. Supplemented by reference TRBV5-6 and TRBJ2-6, the full variable domain reads DAGVTQSPTHLIKTRGQQVTLRCSPKSGHDTVSWYQQALGQGPQFIFQYYEEEERQRGNFPDRFSGHQFPNYSSELNVNALLLGDSALYLCASSFWGANVLTFGAGSRLTVL.